The 2 T cell receptor beta chains given below trace back to one sample, sequenced in a study of human T cells and chemical hapten exposure. MiXCR was run by TCRdb on the RACE reads, yielding one entry per CDR3 protein. This table holds 150,000 or so distinct CDR3 sequences, about 14% found once. Described time point: patch test 1, 2 weeks after DPC sensitization. Treatment described: therapeutic diphenylcyclopropenone sensitization with weekly scalp DPC. The material sequenced was whole blood, taken in connection with sensitization to the hapten diphenylcyclopropenone (DPC). Source of these receptors: a woman in her 30s with alopecia areata. Some clones in this sample may be carry-over from other donors' samples.

The sample holds many counts of this clonotype. This sequence joins TRBV18 and TRBJ2-2; 8 nucleotides match TRBD1. From germline, CDR1 is KGHSH and CDR2 LQKENI. The CDR3 spans 16 residues. V trimming: 8 bases; J trimming: 1 base; junction bases outside the gene matches: 9. CDR3 amino acids: CASPPRGTGNTGELFF. In DNA form, the CDR3 reads TGTGCCAGCCCTCCTCGAGGGACAGGGAACACCGGGGAGCTGTTTTTT.

The rearrangement links TRBV11-3 to TRBJ2-7; D is perhaps TRBD2 (6 bases). V was pared by 2 bases and J by 0 bases, with 11 bases between. Per the germline V gene, CDR1 is SGHNT and CDR2 is YENEEA. CDR3 length: 15 residues. Here the CDR3 reads CASSLWGDVSYEQYF. CDR3 bases: TGTGCCAGCAGCTTATGGGGGGACGTCTCCTACGAGCAGTACTTC.